This TCR beta chain comes out of a study of cytomegalovirus exposure and HLA in healthy donors listed by TCRdb under 2017. Background for the entire study: In an earlier analysis of about 560 of the donors, 276 Gb of sequence data and about 110 million unique TCR beta sequences from 150 million to 200 million T cells were reported. About 300 gigabases of sequencing data and some 85 million unique TCR sequences were included in an early release covering 500 to 750 HLA-typed donors. Of the roughly 400 genotyped donors, 65% to 90% fell in the genetic ancestry cluster associated with self-reported Caucasian donors. The study aimed to test whether cataloging public T cell receptors could reveal signatures of past pathogen exposure. The T cell repertoires of some 700 subjects were profiled by immunosequencing and related to cytomegalovirus serostatus. Along with the roughly 670-subject first cohort, a separate validation cohort of over 90 different subjects was used. To predict cytomegalovirus infection status, the study combined high-throughput TCR immunosequencing, statistical association of individual TCRs with disease status, and machine learning. To study patterns of TCR occurrence, a later analysis re-analyzed previously published TCR beta repertoires from several hundred donors and added high-resolution HLA genotyping. Rather than drawing on any new phenotypic data, the later analysis identified candidate immune exposures from TCR beta sequences and the way those sequences occurred across donors. An earlier analysis of roughly 600 of the donors used high-throughput TCR beta sequencing to judge whether each TCR beta V gene segment behaved as functional or pseudogenic. Donor age, sex, ethnicity and CMV serostatus were compiled alongside the repertoire data. In a later genetic analysis, genome-wide SNP genotypes for about three fifths of the roughly 670 donors were used, and that subset was treated as a discovery cohort. All discovery cohort repertoires had been generated on a single sequencing platform. HLA typing covered class I and class II loci at four-digit resolution. Typing coverage varied by locus: roughly 629-640 donors for A, B, C, DRB1 and DQB1; roughly 500 for DQA1; approximately 610 for DPA1; about 450 for DPB1. Four to six DR-DQ haplotypes were handled as single units for association and clustering, since linkage in the cohort was strong. On average, around 200,000 unique TCR beta nucleotide sequences were sequenced per donor among more than 350 genotyped donors of the cohort, with roughly 20% of those sequences being non-productive. What the work shows at the level of the full study, not this receptor alone: Some IMGT-functional V segments, including TRBV6-2 and TRBV6-3, could not be told apart with the 87-base-pair reads, so those segments were excluded. The authors suggested that the approach could potentially be generalized to other disease states and immunological phenotypes. Most CMV-associated TCR beta chains appeared to be HLA-restricted in a later analysis, and the HLA associations seemed to be driven largely by CMV exposure. In both the original and validation cohorts, the classifier was reported to diagnose cytomegalovirus status with high specificity and sensitivity. While some public TCRs were present in many individuals, most TCR sequences turned up only very rarely across donors. Roughly uniform sequencing depth across donors was assumed in presence/absence analyses, although this assumption may not hold. A later genetic analysis reported fewer N-insertions in productive TCRs among donors in an Asian-associated ancestry cluster than the roughly 650-donor mean. Three of the identified cytomegalovirus-associated TCR beta chains were confirmed in vitro to be specific for cytomegalovirus antigens. A cluster of highly shared sequence variants was judged likely to be a technical artifact of the sequencing pipeline. In an earlier analysis of 587 of the donors, most TCR beta V segments appeared in productive rearrangements about 87% or about 30% of the time, broadly matching IMGT annotations. According to a later analysis, parvovirus B19, influenza, CMV and Epstein-Barr virus appeared linked to several top co-occurrence clusters. A total of 150 or so TCR beta chains were listed by the study as associated with cytomegalovirus. In a later analysis, the rate of TCR association differed among HLA loci, with DRB1 alleles having the most associated TCRs and HLA-C alleles having the fewest. Assigning TCR associations to individual alleles was difficult when HLA alleles, especially DR and DQ, strongly co-occurred. In a later analysis, around 15,000 TCR beta sequences were associated with specific HLA alleles at a false discovery rate of 0.05. A later genetic analysis associated a missense DCLRE1C variant with V-gene and J-gene trimming of TCR beta chains, and an independent cohort replicated the association. The only immune exposure information available for the cohort was CMV serostatus. Correlated functional status among segregating V segments might reflect linkage disequilibrium, but an unknown experimental factor could not be ruled out. Because HLA typing was missing for some donors at each locus, association tests included only the typed subset. A further reported finding was that TCR beta sequences accurately predicted the HLA-A and HLA-B alleles for most subjects in the first cohort. Because counts were too low, roughly 16 rarely observed V segments, including chromosome 9 orphons, were left out of the earlier analysis of 587 of the donors. The cohort was sequenced for TCR beta chains only, and without alpha or paired-chain data the features that could be detected were limited. In a later analysis, HLA-associated TCR beta chains were found to be more clonally expanded and to have lower generation probabilities than equally common non-associated chains.

Its CDR3 holds 12 amino acids, cysteine through phenylalanine. Solely the CDR3 DNA is kept, with 36 bases framed from the first base. Relative to germline, V is 6 bases shorter and J is 6 bases shorter, with 11 bases between their ends. From the germline V gene (reference sequence), CDR1 is LNHDA and CDR2 is SQIVND. The cohort comprised hundreds of healthy bone marrow donors. At the time of sampling, all cohort members were nominally healthy, though unrecorded immune exposures were likely present. The donor was CMV seropositive and was included in the group of approximately 310 seropositive cohort members. Each donor provided a peripheral blood sample, and peripheral blood mononuclear cells were used for TCR beta sequencing. The Qiagen DNeasy Blood Extraction Kit was used to extract genomic DNA from the blood cell samples. The protocol used for the library was the immunoSEQ multiplex PCR assay. A mixture of 60 forward primers for TCR Vbeta segments and 13 reverse primers for TCR Jbeta segments was used in the multiplex PCR. The CDR3 region of rearranged TCR beta genes was amplified from genomic DNA with a multiplex PCR assay. On the Illumina HiSeq System, the amplified TCR beta libraries were sequenced as 87-base-pair reads. As for the authors' bioinformatics: In a later analysis, roughly 80 million unique TCR beta chains were counted across the 650 to 700 repertoires, and roughly 11 million of these chains were shared by at least two donors. A nearest-neighbor algorithm error-corrected the raw reads and collapsed the reads into unique sequences, merging closely related sequences to remove PCR and sequencing errors. CDR3 sequences were aligned to IMGT reference sequences to assign V, D and J gene segments. Each retained sequence needed at least a six-nucleotide match to both a V gene segment and a J gene segment. Rearrangements were classified as productive when the CDR3 lacked stop codons and remained in frame with V and J, and all other rearrangements were classified as non-productive. CDR3 was defined according to IMGT convention as the region running from the second conserved V-encoded cysteine to the conserved J-encoded phenylalanine. In an earlier analysis of around 570 of the donors, sequences lacking an unambiguous match to a single V gene segment were excluded. In an earlier analysis of several hundred of the donors, V segments were called functional above 56.7% productive rearrangements and were called segregating when the between-donor standard deviation exceeded 5%. A statistical classification framework was developed to diagnose cytomegalovirus status using the catalog of TCR beta chain sequences. V and J gene assignment, in a later analysis, came from comparing TCR nucleotide sequences with IMGT/GENE-DB human TR gene sequences. In a later analysis, CDR3 sequences and most-parsimonious VDJ recombination scenarios were assigned using the TCRdist pipeline. In a later analysis, each TCR beta chain was defined by its CDR3 amino acid sequence together with its V-gene family, and reads without a unique V-gene family were excluded. In a later analysis, approximately 640 highly shared, low-generation-probability nucleotide sequences were removed to address suspected cross-contamination and a sequencing artifact. In a later analysis, a clonal expansion index was calculated for each public chain from normalized within-repertoire ranks of inferred template counts. In a later analysis, generation probabilities were computed using a VDJ recombination model fitted to out-of-frame rearrangements, and the results were checked against IGoR. Hypergeometric tests were used in a later analysis to score TCR-TCR, TCR-HLA and TCR-CMV co-occurrence, with a repertoire-size bias correction applied to the TCR pairs. To estimate false discovery rates, a later analysis permuted the HLA or CMV assignments 20 times. In a later analysis, co-occurring TCRs were grouped using DBSCAN, with TCRdist sequence similarity added in when clustering inside HLA-allele-positive subsets. Repertoires with fewer than 30,000 or more than 120,000 public chains were left out of co-occurrence clustering, as were a handful of repertoires with anomalous nucleotide sharing. TCRdb's version of the immuneACCESS table is confined to in-frame rearrangements and falls short of the full clone set. An unresolved V gene accounts for under half of the shortfall where checked; the remainder is of unknown origin. V, J and clone size are those of that table, while D and trimming were read from the DNA. The sample table holds roughly 92,000 clones, of which roughly 80% were seen once. Together, the top ten hold over 20% of the sample.

This clone has a handful of counts. This clone's antigen is unknown. Nothing much larger sits one base from this clone, and base qualities are not available. The receptor's source is a woman aged 45-60 years in good health and CMV-seropositive. The receptor chain draws on TRBV19 and TRBJ1-2; no D gene call is confident. Source material: PBMCs. DNA sequence: TGTGCCAGTAGGGGCTTTCCGGATGGCTACACCTTC. Its translation reads: CASRGFPDGYTF.